The 2 T cell receptor beta chains below come from one sample, sequenced in a study of cytomegalovirus exposure and HLA in healthy donors. Both 60 Vbeta primers and 13 Jbeta primers went into the PCR. Some clones are missing from TCRdb's copy, which holds only in-frame ones; the method was immunoSEQ multiplex PCR. The sample holds about 130,000 clones, approximately 75% seen once. The sequencing sample was made of PBMCs. The receptors stem from a male donor in good health and CMV-seronegative.

This clone was observed once. V usage is TRBV27 and J usage is TRBJ2-2; 8 bases match TRBD1. Trimming took 6 bases from V and 6 from J; bases not matched to a gene: 6. This CDR3 has 14 residues. From germline, CDR1 is MNHEY and CDR2 SMNVEV (reference sequence). CDR3 protein: CASRWGQVSGELFF. The CDR3 DNA reads TGTGCCAGCAGATGGGGACAGGTCTCCGGGGAGCTGTTTTTT.

The chain is built from TRBV27 and TRBJ2-2; 9 bases line up with TRBD2. Trimming at V came to 3 bases and at J to 4 bases, leaving 3 bases not matched to a gene. The CDR3 is 15 amino acids. Germline V CDR1 and CDR2: MNHEY, SMNVEV (reference sequence). Here the CDR3 reads CASSFKAGGTGELFF. The CDR3 DNA sequence: TGTGCCAGCAGTTTTAAAGCGGGGGGCACCGGGGAGCTGTTTTTT.